One T cell receptor (beta chain) is described in this entry. The germline CDR1 and CDR2 sequences are MDHEN and SYDVKM. J gave up 7 bases and V 4 bases, and 7 bases lay outside the gene matches. CDR3 length equals 15 residues. The cohort comprised adults aged 18 to 89 years residing in approximately 22 US areas. In the authors' workflow: Estimates of nucleated cell counts were drawn from the amplification of reference gene primers. Clones were read by immunoSEQ multiplex PCR, and TCRdb kept only the in-frame ones, dropping some. D and trimming were read from the DNA, whereas the V and J calls and clone size are those reported in that table. The table has hundreds of thousands of clones, more than 70% seen once. The sample belongs to a study of blood T cell repertoires in COVID-19. On the study more broadly: In Cohort 3, a recovered donor had either two negative PCRs, clearance, or symptom resolution. Nucleic acid was either cDNA or gDNA, and it came from T cells, B-cell-depleted T cells, or PBMCs.

The V call is TRBV28, the J call TRBJ1-4, with 9 bases fitting TRBD1. The specimen sequenced was PBMCs or T cells enriched from blood (not recorded which). The TCR was taken from a woman aged 55-70 years in a cohort exposed to, infected with or recovered from COVID-19 (not recorded which). The CDR3, as DNA: TGTGCCAGCAGTTCCACCGGGACAGGGTCTGAAAAACTGTTTTTT. This gives the protein CASSSTGTGSEKLFF.